A selection of T cell receptor beta chains follows, all from one sample in a study of T-cell memory formation after mild COVID-19. MiXCR, applied by TCRdb to the 5' RACE reads, yields one record per CDR3 protein. The table has hundreds of thousands of distinct CDR3 sequences, 25% to 30% seen once; the top ten hold 13%. The sample consisted of PBMCs or a T cell subset sorted from them (not recorded which). The receptors were sampled from an adult woman who had mild COVID-19 (a few samples of this study predate the infection). Cell type and time point are not known. CDR3s include the opening cysteine and the closing phenylalanine or tryptophan. A D gene is named only where the DNA matches it firmly. Clone size is given for some rows only: seen once, a few or many times, or a class if the clone is expanded.

v_call: TRBV6-5; cdr3_length: 18; j_call: TRBJ2-7; clone_size: -; d_call: -; cdr3_nt: TGTGCCAGCAGTTACTCCGGACACCCAGTGGGGGTTGGCTACGAGCAGTACTTC; cdr3_aa: CASSYSGHPVGVGYEQYF
v_call: TRBV3-1; cdr3_length: 15; j_call: TRBJ2-3; clone_size: -; d_call: TRBD1; cdr3_nt: TGTGCCAGCAGCCAACCCGGACAGGGGGCAGATACGCTGTATTTT; cdr3_aa: CASSQPGQGADTLYF
v_call: TRBV7-9; cdr3_length: 12; j_call: TRBJ2-7; clone_size: many; d_call: -; cdr3_nt: TGTGCCAGCAGCAGGGGTCTTAGGGAGCAGTACTTC; cdr3_aa: CASSRGLREQYF
v_call: TRBV5-1; cdr3_length: 15; j_call: TRBJ2-7; clone_size: -; d_call: TRBD1; cdr3_nt: TGCGCCAGCAGCTGGGGACAGGGGGCTACCTACGAGCAGTACTTC; cdr3_aa: CASSWGQGATYEQYF
v_call: TRBV6-5; cdr3_length: 16; j_call: TRBJ1-4; clone_size: few; d_call: -; cdr3_nt: TGTGCCAGCAGTTACTCCTACAGGGCAATTAATGAAAAACTGTTTTTT; cdr3_aa: CASSYSYRAINEKLFF
v_call: TRBV24-1; cdr3_length: 17; j_call: TRBJ1-1; clone_size: once; d_call: -; cdr3_nt: TGTGCCACCAGTGATTCACGGGGCGGGGGTTCGGGCGTCGAAGCTTTCTTT; cdr3_aa: CATSDSRGGGSGVEAFF
v_call: TRBV7-9; cdr3_length: 16; j_call: TRBJ2-3; clone_size: -; d_call: -; cdr3_nt: TGTGCCAGCAGCTCCGGGACTGGTCACGCCACAGATACGCAGTATTTT; cdr3_aa: CASSSGTGHATDTQYF
v_call: TRBV7-9; cdr3_length: 16; j_call: TRBJ2-2; clone_size: -; d_call: -; cdr3_nt: TGTGCCAGCAGCCAAGTCGTCCTAGCAGCGGCCGGGGAGCTGTTTTTT; cdr3_aa: CASSQVVLAAAGELFF
v_call: TRBV27; cdr3_length: 13; j_call: TRBJ1-1; clone_size: -; d_call: -; cdr3_nt: TGTGCCAGCAGTTTCGTAGCAGAAACTGAAGCTTTCTTT; cdr3_aa: CASSFVAETEAFF
v_call: TRBV11-3; cdr3_length: 16; j_call: TRBJ2-1; clone_size: few; d_call: TRBD2; cdr3_nt: TGTGCCAGCAGTTCCCCGGGACTAGCGGGAGGGGATGAGCAGTTCTTC; cdr3_aa: CASSSPGLAGGDEQFF
v_call: TRBV12-3/TRBV12-4; cdr3_length: 15; j_call: TRBJ1-1; clone_size: -; d_call: -; cdr3_nt: TGTGCCAGCAGTTTTGCGGGGGGCCTGAACACTGAAGCTTTCTTT; cdr3_aa: CASSFAGGLNTEAFF